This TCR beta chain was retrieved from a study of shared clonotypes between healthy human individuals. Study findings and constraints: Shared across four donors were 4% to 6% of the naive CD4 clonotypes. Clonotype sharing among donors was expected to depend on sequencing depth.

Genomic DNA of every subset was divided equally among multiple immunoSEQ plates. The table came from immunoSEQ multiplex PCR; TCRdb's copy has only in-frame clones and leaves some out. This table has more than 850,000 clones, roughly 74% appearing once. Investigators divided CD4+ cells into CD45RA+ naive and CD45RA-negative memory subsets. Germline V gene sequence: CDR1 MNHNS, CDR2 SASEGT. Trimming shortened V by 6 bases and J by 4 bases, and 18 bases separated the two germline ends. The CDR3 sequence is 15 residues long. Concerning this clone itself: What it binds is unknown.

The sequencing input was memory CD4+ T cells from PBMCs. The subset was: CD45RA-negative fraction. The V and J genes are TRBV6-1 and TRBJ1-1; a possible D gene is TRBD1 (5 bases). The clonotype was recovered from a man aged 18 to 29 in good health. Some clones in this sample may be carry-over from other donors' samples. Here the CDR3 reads CASSQSGVRGTEAFF. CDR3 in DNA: TGTGCCAGCAGCCAGAGCGGGGTTAGGGGCACTGAAGCTTTCTTT.